These T cell receptor beta chains were read from a single sample in a study of tumor and adjacent non-tumor tissue in lung cancer. Using its own MiXCR run on the multiplex PCR reads, TCRdb lists one record per CDR3 protein. The sample contains around 100,000 distinct CDR3 sequences, about 60% of which appear only once. Sequences were obtained from distant non-tumor lung tissue. The receptor set was obtained from a man aged 30 to 39 with non-small cell lung cancer. Each CDR3 is given with its conserved first and last residue. The D gene is left open where the match is weak. Only some rows state a clone size, as once, few, many or a class for expanded clones.

d_gene,j_gene,v_gene,abundance,CDR3nt,CDR3aa
TRBD1,TRBJ2-1,TRBV24-1,-,TGTGCCACCAGTGATACCCGGGAACAGGGGGCTTGGAATGAGCAGTTCTTC,CATSDTREQGAWNEQFF
TRBD1,TRBJ2-2,TRBV4-2,-,TGTGCCAGCAGCCAAAGGACAGGGATGAACACCGTGGAGTTGTTTTTT,CASSQRTGMNTVELFF
-,TRBJ1-1,TRBV7-3,-,TGTGCCTGCCAGGTAACCGTGAACACTGAAGCTTTCTTT,CACQVTVNTEAFF
TRBD2,TRBJ2-7,TRBV5-1,once,TGCGCCAACAGCTTGGCTGTAGCGGGAGCGGGCGAGCAGTACTTC,CANSLAVAGAGEQYF
-,TRBJ1-1,TRBV29-1,-,TGCAGCGTCGAAGGGGCTAACCTGCCCGCCGCCTTCTTT,CSVEGANLPAAFF
-,TRBJ1-5,TRBV20-1,-,TGCAGCGCTAGAGATCCACTGGGATATAGCAATCAGCCCCAGCATTTT,CSARDPLGYSNQPQHF
-,TRBJ1-5,TRBV20-1,-,TGCAGTGCTACGCAGGGACTCAGCAATCAGCCCCAGCATTTT,CSATQGLSNQPQHF
-,TRBJ2-3,TRBV20-1,-,TGCAGTGCTAATCCGGGGTTGAGCACAGATACGCAGTATTTT,CSANPGLSTDTQYF
-,TRBJ2-5,TRBV4-3,-,TGCGCCAGCAGCCAAGATCCGCCGGGGGCCATCCAAGAGACCCAGTACTTC,CASSQDPPGAIQETQYF
TRBD2,TRBJ2-3,TRBV20-1,-,TGCAGTCCTCCGGGACTAGCCCCAGATACCCAGTATTTT,CSPPGLAPDTQYF
-,TRBJ1-4,TRBV6-5,many,TGTGCCAGCAGAGCAGGGGTTAATGAAAAACTGTTTTTT,CASRAGVNEKLFF
TRBD2,TRBJ2-3,TRBV20-1,-,TGCAGTGCGGTAGGCGGACTAGTTCTAGGTACACAGTGTTTC,CSAVGGLVLGTQCF
-,TRBJ2-7,TRBV5-5,many,TGTGCCAGCAGCTTGGGACCCTCGGGGAACGAGCAGTACTTC,CASSLGPSGNEQYF
-,TRBJ1-4,TRBV10-3,-,TGTGCCACCAGTGAGGGCCAAAATGAAAAACTGTTTTTT,CATSEGQNEKLFF
-,TRBJ2-7,TRBV12-3/TRBV12-4,-,TGTGCTAGCAGTTTTTTGAGGTCTACCTACGAGCAGTACTTC,CASSFLRSTYEQYF
-,TRBJ2-3,TRBV20-1,-,TGCAGTGCTTTCCAAGACCAAACCAATACGCAGTATTTT,CSAFQDQTNTQYF
-,TRBJ2-5,TRBV6-1,-,TGTGCCAGCCAGCGGGCTTACCAAGAGACCCAGTATTTC,CASQRAYQETQYF
TRBD1,TRBJ1-4,TRBV7-8,-,TGTGCCAGCAGTTACGGACAGGGTTTCTCTAATGAAAAACTGTATTTT,CASSYGQGFSNEKLYF
-,TRBJ2-3,TRBV4-2,-,TGTGTCAGCAGCCTCACTAGGGACCACCCAGATACGCAGTATTTT,CVSSLTRDHPDTQYF
-,TRBJ2-7,TRBV29-1,-,TGCAGCGCTCGACTAAGCTTCTACGAGCAGTATTTC,CSARLSFYEQYF
-,TRBJ2-5,TRBV11-2,-,TGTGTCAGCAGTTACGGCCGGGCAGAGACCCAGTACTTC,CVSSYGRAETQYF
-,TRBJ1-1,TRBV6-1,-,TGTGCCAGCATTTTTCTTCTGGGTACTGAAGCTTTCTTT,CASIFLLGTEAFF
-,TRBJ1-2,TRBV12-3/TRBV12-4,many,TGTGCCAGCGGTCAGGGAGTCGACTATGGCTACACCTTC,CASGQGVDYGYTF
-,TRBJ1-2,TRBV5-5,many,TGTGCCAGCAGCTTGGACCCTAGGGGTAACTATGGCTACACCTTC,CASSLDPRGNYGYTF
TRBD2,TRBJ2-4,TRBV20-1,many,TGCAGTGTTCTATCCCCGAAGCGGGAGTTAAGCAAAAACATTCAGTACTTC,CSVLSPKRELSKNIQYF
TRBD2,TRBJ2-7,TRBV4-2,-,TGTGCCAGCAGCCAAGTGGGACTAGCGGGAGGCCCATCGGACGAGCAGCACTTC,CASSQVGLAGGPSDEQHF
TRBD1,TRBJ2-2,TRBV20-1,many,TGCAGTGCCGCTCTACAGGGGGCTGACACCGGGGAGCTGTTTTTT,CSAALQGADTGELFF
-,TRBJ2-1,TRBV11-3,once,TGTGCCAGCACCTGGGGGACAAGGGGCTATGAGCAGTTCTTC,CASTWGTRGYEQFF
-,TRBJ1-3,TRBV4-1,many,TGCGCCAGCAGCCGTCAGACCCCCTCTGGAAACACCATATATTTT,CASSRQTPSGNTIYF
-,TRBJ2-1,TRBV6-4,-,TGTGCCAGAAGTGACTCTAAAGCCTCCTACAATGAGCAGTTCTTC,CARSDSKASYNEQFF
-,TRBJ1-1,TRBV5-8,many,TGTGCCAGCAGCTTGGACGGCAGCGACACTGAAGCTTTCTTT,CASSLDGSDTEAFF
TRBD2,TRBJ2-3,TRBV29-1,many,TGCAGCGTCGAAGCCGCTAGCGGGGCCACAGATACGCAGTATTTT,CSVEAASGATDTQYF
-,TRBJ2-7,TRBV6-2/TRBV6-3,many,TGTGCCAGCAGTCCCTCCGGGTATGGCGGCGAGCAGTACTTC,CASSPSGYGGEQYF
-,TRBJ2-3,TRBV6-6,few,TGTGCCAGCAGTTACTCTTCTCTATTGGGGGGACAAGATACGCAATATTTT,CASSYSSLLGGQDTQYF
-,TRBJ1-6,TRBV12-5,many,TGTGCTAGTGGTCCCGGACAGAGAAATTCACCCCTCCACTTT,CASGPGQRNSPLHF
TRBD2,TRBJ2-7,TRBV5-1,many,TGCGCCAGCAGCGCCCTCCCTAGCGGAGGATCTTACGAGCAGTACTTC,CASSALPSGGSYEQYF
-,TRBJ1-1,TRBV6-2/TRBV6-3,-,TGTGCCAGCACCCCGTATGGGAGTCCAAAGGACACTGAAGCTTCCTTT,CASTPYGSPKDTEASF
TRBD1,TRBJ1-1,TRBV29-1,-,TGCAACGTTGTAGGAGGGACAGGGCGTACTGAAGCTTTCTTT,CNVVGGTGRTEAFF
-,TRBJ2-1,TRBV7-2,-,TGTGCCAGCAGCACCCACTATGAGCAGTTCTTC,CASSTHYEQFF
-,TRBJ2-2,TRBV9,many,TGTGCCAGCAGCGAGTTAACAGAAACCGGGGAGCTGTTTTTT,CASSELTETGELFF
-,TRBJ1-5,TRBV4-1,-,TGCGCCATCAGCCAAGTGGCAGGGCCTATGGCCCAGCATTTT,CAISQVAGPMAQHF
TRBD2,TRBJ2-1,TRBV20-1,few,TGCAGTGCCCTTACCGGGACTAGCGTTCTCCATGAACGGTTCTTC,CSALTGTSVLHERFF
-,TRBJ2-7,TRBV11-2,once,TGTGCCAGCAATAGAGATTATGGGAGCAGCTACGAGCAGTACTTC,CASNRDYGSSYEQYF
TRBD2,TRBJ2-3,TRBV5-6,-,TGTGCCGGCAGCTTGCCCAGCGGGGGGACAGATACGCAGTGTTTT,CAGSLPSGGTDTQCF
-,TRBJ2-7,TRBV11-1,once,TGTGACAGCAGCTCCATCACAGGCTACGAACAGTACTTC,CDSSSITGYEQYF
-,TRBJ2-7,TRBV11-2,-,TGTGCCAGCTCGGGACCGGGGCCCTACGAGCAGTACTTC,CASSGPGPYEQYF
TRBD1,TRBJ1-5,TRBV5-6,many,TGTGCCGACAGGGGCCCGGAGCCCCAGCATTTT,CADRGPEPQHF
-,TRBJ1-1,TRBV29-1,once,TGTAGCGCCGCCCTCCGGGATACCCTAAACACTGAAGCTTTCTTT,CSAALRDTLNTEAFF
-,TRBJ1-1,TRBV6-5,-,TGTGCCAACAGTTACGCGGGGACTGAAGCGTTCTTT,CANSYAGTEAFF
TRBD2,TRBJ2-2,TRBV11-2,-,TGTGCCAGCACGCCCCGGGGGGAGGCGCCCACCGGGGAGTTGTTTTTT,CASTPRGEAPTGELFF
-,TRBJ2-7,TRBV5-1,many,TGCGCCAGTACTGGGGACCGGTCGTTGTACTTC,CASTGDRSLYF